These 15 T cell receptor beta chains came from one sample sequenced in a study of blood T cell repertoires in COVID-19. The repertoire was sequenced with immunoSEQ multiplex PCR; TCRdb's copy has only in-frame clones and lacks some. The sample consists of around 100,000 clones, roughly 86% of them appearing once. Specimen: peripheral blood. The receptor set was obtained from a man aged 35 to 55 with acute or convalescent COVID-19.

The gene calls are TRBV5-1 and TRBJ2-1; 13 nucleotides line up with TRBD2. This CDR3 region has 16 residues. Germline CDR1 reads SGHRS; CDR2 reads YFSETQ. V lost 3 bases and J lost 3; bases outside the gene matches: 3. The CDR3 sequence: CASSSGLAGNYNEQFF. For the CDR3, the DNA is TGCGCCAGCAGCTCGGGACTAGCGGGAAACTACAATGAGCAGTTCTTC.

On this clone itself: This specimen includes other DNA sequences encoding the same CDR3. This sequence joins TRBV5-4 and TRBJ2-3; 9 nucleotides agree with TRBD2. V lost 0 bases and J lost 1; bases outside the gene matches: 0. There are 15 residues in the CDR3. The germline CDR1 and CDR2 sequences are SGHNT and YYREEE (reference sequence). CDR3 residues: CASSLGLAGTDTQYF. For the CDR3, the DNA is TGTGCCAGCAGCTTGGGACTAGCGGGCACAGATACGCAGTATTTT.

This chain uses TRBV5-6 with TRBJ2-7, with 8 nucleotides matching TRBD2. The CDR3 length is 15 residues. CDR1 and CDR2 (germline): SGHDT, YYEEEE. Trimming took 5 bases from V and 6 from J; bases not matched to a gene: 13. The CDR3: CASRRAGTRSGEQYF. CDR3 sequence (DNA): TGTGCCAGCAGACGAGCCGGGACTAGGAGTGGCGAGCAGTACTTC.

V and J are TRBV2 and TRBJ1-2; perhaps TRBD1 as D (5 bases). The V end was cut by 4 bases, the J end by 3 bases, with 9 bases between. CDR3 length: 13 residues. CDR1 is SNHLY and CDR2 is FYNNEI in the germline V gene. The DNA for the CDR3 is TGTGCCAGCAGTGGGCAGGGCGACTATGGCTACACCTTC. Its translation: CASSGQGDYGYTF.

V is TRBV7-9 and J is TRBJ2-7, with D possibly being TRBD2 (5 bases). In germline, CDR1 is SEHNR, CDR2 FQNEAQ (reference sequence). Trimming cost V 5 bases and J 5 bases, with 13 bases left between them. This CDR3 is 13 amino acids long. CDR3 DNA sequence: TGTGCCAGCAGCCCTCCATTAGCGCACGAGCAGTACTTC. It specifies CASSPPLAHEQYF. The full variable domain, completed using reference TRBV7-9 and TRBJ2-7, is DTGVSQNPRHKITKRGQNVTFRCDPISEHNRLYWYRQTLGQGPEFLTYFQNEAQLEKSRLLSDRFSAERPKGSFSTLEIQRTEQGDSAMYLCASSPPLAHEQYFGPGTRLTVT.

V and J are TRBV18 and TRBJ2-3, with TRBD1 matching 9 bases. With V trimmed by 8 bases and J by 1 base, 13 bases remained unmatched. Germline V lookup: CDR1 KGHSH, CDR2 LQKENI. The CDR3 extends over 17 amino acids. The CDR3 here is CASAWQPGQGGTDTQYF. CDR3 DNA sequence: TGTGCCAGCGCATGGCAACCGGGACAGGGCGGCACAGATACGCAGTATTTT.

This chain uses TRBV5-4 with TRBJ1-2; D may be TRBD1 (5 bases). Germline CDR1 and CDR2: SGHNT and YYREEE (reference sequence). V was shortened by 3 bases and J by 4 bases, with 16 bases between the two germline ends. The CDR3 length is 15 residues. The DNA for the CDR3 is TGTGCCAGCAGCTCACCAAAGGGGATCGGCTATGGCTACACCTTC. Its protein is CASSSPKGIGYGYTF.

V usage is TRBV7-2 and J usage is TRBJ1-2; no reliable D call. V shed 0 bases and J shed 11 bases, with 13 bases lying between them. The CDR3 covers 13 residues. The germline V gene has CDR1 SGHTA and CDR2 FQGNSA. In DNA form, the CDR3 reads TGTGCCAGCAGCTTAGCGGGAGCCTCGGTGTACACCTTC. It specifies CASSLAGASVYTF.

V and J are TRBV7-2 and TRBJ2-1; tentative D call: TRBD1 (6 bases). V lost 5 bases and J 5 bases, leaving 10 bases between the germline ends. This CDR3 is built from 13 residues. CDR1 is SGHTA and CDR2 is FQGNSA in the germline V gene. CDR3 protein: CASSGRGHNEQFF. CDR3 DNA sequence: TGTGCCAGCAGCGGCAGGGGCCACAATGAGCAGTTCTTC.

The rearrangement uses TRBV11-3 and TRBJ2-2; D is uncertain. This CDR3 is 14 amino acids long. Germline V gene lookup returns CDR1 SGHNT and CDR2 YENEEA. V lost 1 base and J 0 bases, leaving 3 bases between the germline ends. CDR3 nucleotide sequence: TGTGCCAGCAGCTTAGCATCGAACACCGGGGAGCTGTTTTTT. This encodes CASSLASNTGELFF.

The V call is TRBV9, the J call TRBJ2-2; TRBD2 aligns across 8 bases. CDR1 and CDR2 (germline): SGDLS, YYNGEE. This CDR3 comprises 15 residues. V shed 4 bases, J shed 4 bases, and the junction held 6 bases outside the gene matches. CDR3 amino acids: CASSITGGATGELFF. Written as DNA, the CDR3 is TGTGCCAGCAGCATCACCGGGGGGGCCACCGGGGAGCTGTTTTTT.

For this clone: The same CDR3 can be traced to other DNA sequences in this sample. The chain has TRBV19 and TRBJ1-2; D unclear. Germline values: CDR1 LNHDA, CDR2 SQIVND (reference sequence). Between the trimmed V and J ends, which lost 0 bases and 1 base, there was a span of 9 bases. This CDR3 has 15 residues. The CDR3 is CASSIDREGNYGYTF. CDR3 nucleotides: TGTGCCAGTAGTATAGATCGCGAGGGTAACTATGGCTACACCTTC. The complete variable domain, with remaining parts taken from reference TRBV19 and TRBJ1-2, reads DGGITQSPKYLFRKEGQNVTLSCEQNLNHDAMYWYRQDPGQGLRLIYYSQIVNDFQKGDIAEGYSVSREKKESFPLTVTSAQKNPTAFYLCASSIDREGNYGYTFGSGTRLTVV.

This rearrangement joins TRBV4-1 to TRBJ1-5; D might be TRBD1 (6 bases). Germline CDR1 reads MGHRA; CDR2 reads YSYEKL. The CDR3 totals 15 residues. V was shortened by 4 bases and J by 4 bases, with 14 bases between the two germline ends. The CDR3 loop is CASSPTRGANQPQHF. CDR3 DNA: TGCGCCAGCAGCCCCACGCGGGGGGCGAATCAGCCCCAGCATTTT.

The genes are TRBV18 and TRBJ2-3; 7 bases align to TRBD2. The V gene end was trimmed by 3 bases and the J gene end by 2 bases; junction bases not matched to a gene: 11. This CDR3 is built from 17 residues. Looked up from germline, CDR1 is KGHSH and CDR2 is LQKENI. CDR3 sequence reads: CASSPSLASLYTDTQYF. CDR3 nucleotide sequence: TGTGCCAGCTCACCGTCACTAGCGAGCCTATACACAGATACGCAGTATTTT.

The chain has TRBV10-3 and TRBJ2-2; 7 bases fit TRBD1. This CDR3 region has 15 residues. Germline V gene data show CDR1 as ENHRY and CDR2 as SYGVKD. The trim removed 4 bases at V and 2 bases at J, leaving 4 bases unmatched. The CDR3 loop is CAISAGQVNTGELFF. The CDR3 nucleotides read TGTGCCATCAGTGCAGGACAGGTCAACACCGGGGAGCTGTTTTTT.